A single sample gave rise to the 7 T cell receptor beta chains below, sequenced in a study of CD8 T cells in ankylosing spondylitis. The antigens of these receptors remain unknown. TCRdb re-called the 5' RACE reads through MiXCR, storing one row per CDR3 protein. The sample holds around 430,000 distinct CDR3 sequences; approximately 17% are singletons and the top ten take 0.95% to 1.1%. Notes on the study in general: Among TCR beta sequences, a motif of roughly 8 highly homologous variants appeared characteristic of ankylosing spondylitis blood.

Sample: blood, either unsorted or a sorted T cell fraction (not recorded which). All receptors derive from a male donor with ankylosing spondylitis.

This clonotype has only a few counts. V and J are TRBV3-1 and TRBJ1-1; D is perhaps TRBD1 (5 bases). CDR3 size: 13 residues. CDR1 LGHDT and CDR2 YNNKEL come from the germline V gene (reference sequence). V was clipped by 6 bases and J by 4 bases, with 12 bases between them. The CDR3 DNA reads TGTGCCAGCAGTCGAAAGAGGGGCACTGAAGCTTTCTTT. Its protein product is CASSRKRGTEAFF. Together with reference TRBV3-1 and TRBJ1-1, the CDR3 gives the full variable domain: DTAVSQTPKYLVTQMGNDKSIKCEQNLGHDTMYWYKQDSKKFLKIMFSYNNKELIINETVPNRFSPKSPDKAHLNLHINSLELGDSAVYFCASSRKRGTEAFFGQGTRLTVV.

The J gene is TRBJ2-4, the V gene TRBV3-1, with no clear D. The CDR3 is 17 residues long. Trimming shortened V by 1 base and J by 0 bases, and 13 bases separated the two germline ends. Germline-derived CDR1 and CDR2 are LGHDT and YNNKEL (reference sequence). CDR3 in amino acids: CASSQAGYHLAKNIQYF. The CDR3 bases are TGTGCCAGCAGCCAAGCAGGATATCACCTAGCCAAAAACATTCAGTACTTC.

This clonotype was detected a few times. The V call is TRBV6-5, the J call TRBJ2-6; D is unresolved. Trimming left V 4 bases short and J 0 bases short, with 13 bases between. Germline V CDR1 and CDR2: MNHEY, SVGAGI. This CDR3 is 17 amino acids long. CDR3 protein: CASSLGFGDSGANVLTF. DNA of the CDR3: TGTGCCAGCAGTTTAGGTTTTGGAGACTCTGGGGCCAACGTCCTGACTTTC.

Here the CDR3 reads CSASHTSGEYEQYF. DNA of the CDR3: TGCAGTGCTAGTCATACTAGCGGGGAGTACGAGCAGTACTTC. The chain has TRBV20-1 and TRBJ2-7; TRBD2 agrees at 10 bases. CDR1 DFQATT and CDR2 SNEGSKA come from the germline V gene (reference sequence). This CDR3 is 14 amino acids long. The V segment lost 3 bases and the J segment 4 bases; nucleotides outside the gene matches: 6.

This clonotype was picked up many times. The chain carries TRBV9 and TRBJ2-7; D is possibly TRBD2 (6 bases). V shed 3 bases and J shed 1 base, with 14 bases lying between them. The germline CDR1 and CDR2 sequences are SGDLS and YYNGEE. The CDR3 spans 15 residues. CDR3 coding DNA: TGTGCCAGCAGCGCCACCGGGACTTCTTCCTACGAGCAGTACTTC. This encodes CASSATGTSSYEQYF.

V gene TRBV28 combines with J gene TRBJ2-7, with D unclear. V shed 7 bases and J shed 6 bases, with 13 bases lying between them. The CDR3 runs 12 residues. Germline V gene sequence: CDR1 MDHEN, CDR2 SYDVKM. CDR3 sequence reads: CASTKTPGEQYF. Here the CDR3 DNA reads TGTGCCAGCACCAAAACCCCGGGCGAGCAGTACTTC.

This clonotype has just a few counts. The chain recombines TRBV28 with TRBJ2-7, with unresolved D. The V and J ends lost 3 bases and 7 bases respectively, with 10 bases between them. Germline V gives CDR1 MDHEN, CDR2 SYDVKM. The CDR3 loop spans 12 amino acids. The CDR3: CASSLPRWEQYF. The CDR3 region has the DNA TGTGCCAGCAGTTTGCCGCGGTGGGAGCAGTACTTC.